This T cell receptor beta chain stems from a study of pediatric ulcerative colitis. Study-wide results and limits: A couple of rectal clonotypes were found only in ulcerative colitis patients, all of them. Ulcerative colitis patients shared more blood-rectal clones than controls. A couple of patients had blood samples with substantially reduced template counts. In rectum, acute severe colitis had expanded clones and less diversity.

This CDR3 is 17 amino acids long. Deletions cut 1 base from V and 0 bases from J, with 15 bases between. The germline V gene has CDR1 SGHDT and CDR2 YYEEEE. Concerning this clone: The antigen remains undetermined.

Only in-frame clones appear in the TCRdb table, and some are missing; sequencing was by immunoSEQ multiplex PCR. The data show tens of thousands of clones, 87% seen once. V usage is TRBV5-6 and J usage is TRBJ2-3; D perhaps matches TRBD2 (7 bases). Source material: blood. This clonotype was sampled from a boy younger than 18 who was a control in a study of pediatric ulcerative colitis. CDR3 in amino acids: CASSLFWGGPSTDTQYF. CDR3 bases: TGTGCCAGCAGCTTGTTTTGGGGGGGCCCCAGCACAGATACGCAGTATTTT.